The 27 T cell receptor beta chains reported below all come from one sample, sequenced in a study of T cell changes during pregnancy in multiple sclerosis. Using immunoSEQ multiplex PCR, the repertoire was profiled, and TCRdb retains in-frame clones only, with some absent. The sample holds approximately 80,000 clones, approximately 95% seen once. The material was peripheral blood, obtained in the second trimester of pregnancy. The receptors were gathered from a female donor in good health, enrolled as a control in a pregnancy study.

The chain employs TRBV28 and TRBJ2-5; 12 bases are shared with TRBD1. Trimming took 2 bases from V and 4 from J; bases not matched to a gene: 2. Germline-derived CDR1 and CDR2 are MDHEN and SYDVKM. This CDR3 comprises 15 residues. In nucleotides, the CDR3 is TGTGCCAGCAGTTTAGGGGACAGGGGGCGAGAGACCCAGTACTTC. This gives the protein CASSLGDRGRETQYF.

This clone is a singleton in its sample. The chain carries TRBV5-1 and TRBJ1-2; perhaps TRBD1 as D (6 bases). The CDR3 length is 16 residues. Trimming shortened V by 0 bases and J by 6 bases, and 18 bases separated the two germline ends. Germline CDR1 and CDR2: SGHRS and YFSETQ. This CDR3 is CASSLAAGTSTDGYTF. CDR3 DNA: TGCGCCAGCAGCTTGGCCGCCGGGACATCGACGGATGGCTACACCTTC.

CDR3 region: CASSHRGQSQPQHF. CDR3 bases: TGTGCCAGTAGCCACAGGGGACAGAGTCAGCCCCAGCATTTT. The V and J genes are TRBV19 and TRBJ1-5; TRBD1 matches 7 bases. V was clipped by 6 bases and J by 6 bases; unmatched bases: 8. Germline CDR1 and CDR2: LNHDA and SQIVND (reference sequence). The CDR3 contains 14 residues.

The J gene is TRBJ2-7, the V gene TRBV2, with 10 bases lining up with TRBD2. Unmatched junction bases numbered 0, after V lost 0 bases and J lost 4 bases. This CDR3 spans 14 amino acids. The germline V gene encodes CDR1 SNHLY and CDR2 FYNNEI. The CDR3 protein is CASSEAAGGYEQYF. As DNA, the CDR3 is TGTGCCAGCAGTGAAGCAGCGGGAGGGTACGAGCAGTACTTC.

The rearrangement uses TRBV5-1 and TRBJ2-5; no reliable D call. This CDR3 comprises 14 residues. CDR1 SGHRS and CDR2 YFSETQ come from the germline V gene. Trimming stripped 2 bases from V and 5 bases from J, with 13 bases between. The CDR3 DNA reads as TGCGCCAGCAGCTTACCCAAGGTCGGGGAGACCCAGTACTTC. The encoded protein is CASSLPKVGETQYF.

The sample holds one count of this clone. The CDR3 region has the DNA TGCAGTGCTAGACCCACCGGCGAGCAGTACTTC. It yields the protein CSARPTGEQYF. The chain recombines TRBV20-1 with TRBJ2-7, with D unclear. From germline, CDR1 is DFQATT and CDR2 SNEGSKA (reference sequence). The CDR3 has 11 amino acids. Trimming left V 2 bases short and J 6 bases short, with 8 bases between.

The DNA of the CDR3 is TGTGCCAGCAGCGCCGGGACTAGCCCCTACAATGAGCAGTTCTTC. This sequence encodes CASSAGTSPYNEQFF. This chain connects TRBV7-2 to TRBJ2-1; TRBD2 aligns across 9 bases. The CDR3 has 15 amino acids. CDR1 SGHTA and CDR2 FQGNSA come from the germline V gene. The J segment lost 2 bases and the V segment lost 5 bases, leaving 4 bases of the junction unmatched.

The V and J genes are TRBV5-4 and TRBJ2-1; the match to TRBD2 covers 7 bases. J gave up 6 bases and V 3 bases, and 6 bases lay outside the gene matches. The CDR3 length is 14 residues. From germline, CDR1 is SGHNT and CDR2 YYREEE (reference sequence). The CDR3 is CASSSLGTINEQFF. In DNA form, the CDR3 reads TGTGCCAGCAGCTCCTTAGGGACTATCAATGAGCAGTTCTTC.

The chain has TRBV4-1 and TRBJ1-5; D is uncertain. Trimming removed 0 bases at V and 3 bases at J, with 12 bases between. In germline, CDR1 is MGHRA, CDR2 YSYEKL. The CDR3 has 16 residues. CDR3 in amino acids: CASSQDFSQSNQPQHF. Here the CDR3 DNA reads TGCGCCAGCAGCCAAGATTTCAGTCAGTCCAATCAGCCCCAGCATTTT.

The J gene is TRBJ2-7, the V gene TRBV5-4; no clear D. CDR3 length equals 13 residues. Trimming removed 4 bases from V and 2 bases from J, with 10 bases in between. Germline lookup yields CDR1 SGHNT and CDR2 YYREEE (reference sequence). The CDR3 nucleotides are TGTGCCAGCAGCCTAAGTGGTGCCTACGAGCAGTACTTC. It yields the protein CASSLSGAYEQYF.

The V and J genes are TRBV15 and TRBJ2-1; 16 nucleotides line up with TRBD2. The germline CDR1 and CDR2 sequences are LNHNV and YYDKDF (reference sequence). Unmatched junction bases numbered 7, after V lost 4 bases and J lost 7 bases. There are 17 residues in the CDR3. For the CDR3, the DNA is TGTGCCACCAGCAAATCTCCGGGACTAGCGGGAGGGAATGAGCAGTTCTTC. Protein sequence: CATSKSPGLAGGNEQFF.

This sequence joins TRBV30 and TRBJ2-2, with 9 bases fitting TRBD1. From germline, CDR1 is GTSNPN and CDR2 SVGIG (reference sequence). The CDR3 sequence is 16 residues long. The J segment lost 5 bases and the V segment lost 4 bases, leaving 11 bases of the junction unmatched. The CDR3 DNA follows: TGTGCCTGGAACGGGGGACAGGGCTCGGGTACCGGGGAGCTGTTTTTT. Translating gives CAWNGGQGSGTGELFF.

V is TRBV5-4 and J is TRBJ2-3, with 8 bases identical to TRBD2. This CDR3 is built from 15 residues. The germline CDR1 and CDR2 sequences are SGHNT and YYREEE (reference sequence). The junction had 6 bases not matched to a gene; V was cut back by 2 bases and J by 4 bases. The CDR3 sequence: CASSLSGSFADTQYF. DNA of the CDR3: TGTGCCAGCAGCTTAAGCGGGAGTTTTGCAGATACGCAGTATTTT.

Only a few counts were recorded for this clone. The V gene is TRBV4-2, the J gene TRBJ1-2; D is possibly TRBD1 (5 bases). CDR3 length: 14 amino acids. With 1 base removed from V and 6 bases from J, the gap between germline ends came to 12 bases. CDR1 is LGHNA and CDR2 is YNFKEQ in the germline V gene. The CDR3 spells CASSQVDSDNGYTF. The CDR3 DNA follows: TGTGCCAGCAGCCAAGTAGACAGTGACAATGGCTACACCTTC.

V gene TRBV27 combines with J gene TRBJ1-1; D is ambiguous. Germline CDR1 is MNHEY and CDR2 is SMNVEV (reference sequence). The CDR3 has 14 amino acids. V was clipped by 2 bases and J by 0 bases, with 7 bases between them. This CDR3 is CASSLNSMNTEAFF. CDR3 DNA: TGTGCCAGCAGTTTAAACAGTATGAACACTGAAGCTTTCTTT.

The V gene is TRBV28, the J gene TRBJ1-2, with unresolved D. Germline CDR1 and CDR2: MDHEN and SYDVKM. Trimming pared 2 bases from V and 5 bases from J, leaving 15 bases between. The CDR3 consists of 15 residues. CDR3 DNA sequence: TGTGCCAGCAGTTTAAGTCCGCCAGTGCGGTATGGCTACACCTTC. This codes for CASSLSPPVRYGYTF.

The chain links TRBV4-1 to TRBJ2-4, with TRBD1 matching 10 bases. Germline CDR1 is MGHRA and CDR2 is YSYEKL. CDR3 length: 15 amino acids. The V gene end was trimmed by 1 base and the J gene end by 7 bases; junction bases not matched to a gene: 4. For the CDR3, the DNA is TGCGCCAGCAGCCAAGTGACAGGGGGCGAGAACATTCAGTACTTC. It codes for CASSQVTGGENIQYF.

The CDR3 sequence: CASILGRDAPYEQYF. CDR3 coding DNA: TGTGCCAGCATATTGGGGCGGGATGCCCCCTACGAGCAGTACTTC. J is TRBJ2-7 and V is TRBV2; TRBD2 is a possible D gene (6 bases). V lost 7 bases to trimming and J lost 2 bases, with 18 bases between them. The CDR3 has 15 residues. The germline V gene encodes CDR1 SNHLY and CDR2 FYNNEI.

CDR3 sequence (DNA): TGTGCCAGCAGTTACTCCTCTAGCGGGGATTACGAGCAGTACTTC. This codes for CASSYSSSGDYEQYF. The chain couples TRBV6-5 to TRBJ2-7; TRBD2 aligns across 9 bases. Germline CDR1 is MNHEY and CDR2 is SVGAGI. V shed 0 bases, J shed 4 bases, and the junction held 4 bases outside the gene matches. There are 15 residues in the CDR3.

This chain links TRBV29-1 with TRBJ2-7; D gene ambiguous. Trimming took 6 bases from V and 5 from J, leaving 11 bases between them. The CDR3 is 11 amino acids. Per the germline V gene, CDR1 is SQVTM and CDR2 is ANQGSEA. For the CDR3, the DNA is TGCAGCGTCTCTTGGGCCGACGAGCAGTACTTC. The encoded protein is CSVSWADEQYF.

The chain uses TRBV29-1 and TRBJ2-5; 10 nucleotides line up with TRBD2. CDR3 size: 13 residues. CDR1 is SQVTM and CDR2 is ANQGSEA in the germline V gene. V gave up 7 bases and J gave up 5 bases; unmatched junction bases: 7. CDR3 in amino acids: CSAYGSGGETQYF. The CDR3 DNA follows: TGCAGCGCTTATGGTAGCGGGGGGGAGACCCAGTACTTC.

The rearrangement links TRBV7-2 to TRBJ1-4; 7 bases align to TRBD1. The CDR3 covers 17 residues. With V trimmed by 5 bases and J by 5 bases, 14 bases remained unmatched. Germline assignment: CDR1 SGHTA and CDR2 FQGNSA. The CDR3 loop is CASSLNRGPHKNEKLFF. CDR3 coding DNA: TGTGCCAGCAGCCTAAACAGGGGCCCTCACAAGAATGAAAAACTGTTTTTT.

The chain joins TRBV10-3 to TRBJ1-1; unclear D gene. V dropped 7 bases and J dropped 3 bases, with 12 bases sitting between them. The CDR3 extends over 13 amino acids. Germline V gene sequence: CDR1 ENHRY, CDR2 SYGVKD. CDR3 protein: CAINRREDTEAFF. CDR3 coding DNA: TGTGCCATCAATAGACGGGAGGACACTGAAGCTTTCTTT.

This chain connects TRBV2 to TRBJ2-2, with 8 bases lining up with TRBD2. The CDR3 has 16 amino acids. V lost 8 bases to trimming and J lost 0 bases; unmatched junction nucleotides: 8. CDR1 is SNHLY and CDR2 is FYNNEI in the germline V gene. CDR3 region: CASEPGRVSNTGELFF. CDR3 DNA: TGTGCCAGCGAGCCCGGGAGGGTCTCGAACACCGGGGAGCTGTTTTTT.

The rearrangement links TRBV6-1 to TRBJ2-7; 7 positions match TRBD1. CDR3 length equals 15 residues. Trimming at V came to 3 bases and at J to 4 bases, leaving 9 bases not matched to a gene. Looked up from germline, CDR1 is MNHNS and CDR2 is SASEGT. The CDR3 loop is CASSDEGSGGYEQYF. CDR3 nucleotide sequence: TGTGCCAGCAGTGACGAAGGGTCAGGGGGATACGAGCAGTACTTC.

This chain connects TRBV15 to TRBJ1-2; perhaps TRBD1 as D (5 bases). In germline, CDR1 is LNHNV, CDR2 YYDKDF (reference sequence). The CDR3 extends over 13 amino acids. Trimming removed 4 bases at V and 7 bases at J, with 13 bases between. In DNA form, the CDR3 reads TGTGCCACCAGCACTGGGGCGCCAGCTGGCTACACCTTC. This encodes CATSTGAPAGYTF.

The chain couples TRBV19 to TRBJ1-4, with D uncertain. Germline V gene lookup returns CDR1 LNHDA and CDR2 SQIVND (reference sequence). The CDR3 extends over 14 amino acids. The V and J ends lost 10 bases and 5 bases respectively, with 17 bases between them. The CDR3 DNA reads TGTGCCACCCAACGTAGCCCTGGAAATGAAAAACTGTTTTTT. It is translated as CATQRSPGNEKLFF.